The T cell receptor beta chain described here comes from a study of cytomegalovirus exposure and HLA in healthy donors. Study-wide results and limits: A few chains linked to CMV were shown in vitro to be specific for CMV antigens.

CDR3 size: 16 residues. The germline V gene has CDR1 MGHRA and CDR2 YSYEKL. V trimming: 4 bases; J trimming: 3 bases; junction bases outside the gene matches: 6. Clones were sequenced by immunoSEQ multiplex PCR, and TCRdb holds only the in-frame ones, with some missing. Of approximately 120,000 clones in the sample, around 94% were seen once. This clone was seen only once. What it binds is not known. The sequenced sample consisted of PBMCs. The chain carries TRBV4-1 and TRBJ2-7, with TRBD2 identical over 13 bases. This receptor was identified in a woman under 30 in good health and CMV-seronegative. In nucleotides, the CDR3 is TGCGCCAGCAGCCGAGAGACTAGCGGGGGGTACTACGAGCAGTACTTC. Amino acids: CASSRETSGGYYEQYF.